Below, 22 T cell receptor beta chains from the same sample are listed, as sequenced in a study of blood T cells in healthy people across ages. A second about 7 to 12 cycle PCR used barcoded and J-beta primers. TCRdb reprocessed the 5' RACE reads via MiXCR and lists one record per CDR3 protein. The sample has 600,000 to 800,000 distinct CDR3 sequences; over 40% are singletons. The sequenced sample was blood. Receptor source: a woman older than 75 in good health.

In its sample, this clonotype was seen a few times. This chain connects TRBV12-3 or TRBV12-4 to TRBJ2-5; 8 nucleotides agree with TRBD1. The CDR3 runs to 17 residues. V trimming: 6 bases; J trimming: 3 bases; junction bases outside the gene matches: 15. CDR3 amino acids: CASSNRYGQGPEETQYF. The CDR3 region has the DNA TGTGCCAGCAGCAATCGATACGGACAGGGTCCCGAAGAGACCCAGTACTTC.

The chain recombines TRBV5-1 with TRBJ2-5; D call uncertain. Between the trimmed V and J ends, which lost 0 bases and 1 base, there was a span of 13 bases. The V gene's germline CDR1 is SGHRS and CDR2 YFSETQ. This CDR3 contains 16 residues. CDR3 protein: CASSLAGDFGQETQYF. In DNA form, the CDR3 reads TGCGCCAGCAGCTTGGCTGGTGACTTTGGCCAAGAGACCCAGTACTTC.

This clonotype appeared many times. Here the CDR3 reads CASSSPGPYNEQFF. CDR3 in DNA: TGTGCCAGCAGCTCCCCGGGACCTTACAATGAGCAGTTCTTC. The chain combines TRBV7-2 with TRBJ2-1; D is possibly TRBD1 or TRBD2 (5 bases each). V lost 4 bases and J lost 4, with 11 bases in between. Germline V gene lookup returns CDR1 SGHTA and CDR2 FQGNSA. CDR3 size: 14 residues.

This clonotype was seen once. CDR3 DNA: TGCAGTGGGCGCGGGAGCACAGATACGCAGTATTTT. Its translation: CSGRGSTDTQYF. The chain joins TRBV20-1 to TRBJ2-3; TRBD2 is a possible D gene (5 bases). Trimming cost V 7 bases and J 0 bases, with 8 bases left between them. The CDR3 is 12 residues long. CDR1 and CDR2 from the germline V gene are DFQATT and SNEGSKA (reference sequence).

In DNA form, the CDR3 reads TGCAGCGTTGCCGGCAATATGAACACTGAAGCTTTCTTT. Protein: CSVAGNMNTEAFF. The genes are TRBV29-1 and TRBJ1-1; D not resolved. CDR1 is SQVTM, CDR2 ANQGSEA, per germline. CDR3 length equals 13 residues. With 4 bases removed from V and 0 bases from J, the gap between germline ends came to 9 bases.

This clonotype appeared a few times. The rearrangement links TRBV7-2 to TRBJ1-5; no clear D. Trimming removed 5 bases at V and 7 bases at J, with 9 bases between. The CDR3 has 12 residues. Germline CDR1 and CDR2: SGHTA and FQGNSA. The chain's CDR3 is CASSKGRQPQHF. CDR3 in DNA: TGTGCCAGCAGCAAGGGTCGACAGCCCCAGCATTTT.

In its sample, this clonotype was seen many times. The rearrangement joins TRBV29-1 to TRBJ2-2; 7 nucleotides line up with TRBD1. The CDR3 extends over 13 amino acids. Germline loops: CDR1 SQVTM, CDR2 ANQGSEA. J gave up 1 base and V 4 bases, and 0 bases lay outside the gene matches. CDR3 region: CSVGDRNTGELFF. CDR3 DNA: TGCAGCGTTGGGGACAGGAACACCGGGGAGCTGTTTTTT.

This chain links TRBV6-6 with TRBJ2-7; unclear D gene. V lost 2 bases and J lost 5, with 4 bases in between. The CDR3 is made up of 11 amino acids. Per germline, CDR1 MNHNY and CDR2 SVGAGI (reference sequence). The CDR3 loop reads CASSYGHEQYF. CDR3 coding DNA: TGTGCCAGCAGTTACGGCCACGAGCAGTACTTC.

Of note for this clonotype: One base away lies a much larger clone, so this may be a sequencing read error. The CDR3 sequence is CASLGPVDEQFF. In nucleotides, the CDR3 is TGTGCCAGCCTTGGACCCGTCGATGAGCAGTTCTTC. The V call is TRBV7-2, the J call TRBJ2-1; D gene ambiguous. Germline CDR1 reads SGHTA; CDR2 reads FQGNSA. Between the trimmed V and J ends, which lost 8 bases and 8 bases, there was a span of 13 bases. This CDR3 is 12 amino acids long.

On this clonotype: A read error is possible here, since a much larger clone lies one base away. V usage is TRBV6-5 and J usage is TRBJ2-1, with 16 bases that match TRBD2. The CDR3 is 15 residues long. The V and J ends lost 6 bases and 8 bases, in that order; junction bases with no gene match: 4. CDR1 and CDR2 from the germline V gene are MNHEY and SVGAGI. The CDR3 here is CASSSGTSGGDEQFF. The CDR3 coding sequence is TGTGCCAGCAGCTCCGGGACTAGCGGGGGGGATGAGCAGTTCTTC.

The CDR3 spells CASSGPLYYEQYF. CDR3 sequence (DNA): TGTGCCAGCAGCGGTCCGTTGTATTACGAGCAGTACTTC. V usage is TRBV7-9 and J usage is TRBJ2-7; D gene ambiguous. The CDR3 totals 13 residues. V lost 5 bases and J lost 4, with 12 bases in between. CDR1 and CDR2 from the germline V gene are SEHNR and FQNEAQ (reference sequence). Full variable domain (missing parts from reference TRBV7-9 and TRBJ2-7): DTGVSQNPRHKITKRGQNVTFRCDPISEHNRLYWYRQTLGQGPEFLTYFQNEAQLEKSRLLSDRFSAERPKGSFSTLEIQRTEQGDSAMYLCASSGPLYYEQYFGPGTRLTVT.

This chain joins TRBV12-3 or TRBV12-4 and TRBJ1-5, with 8 positions matching TRBD1. The J segment lost 7 bases and the V segment lost 6 bases, leaving 8 bases of the junction unmatched. The CDR3 sequence is 14 residues long. CDR3 bases: TGTGCCAGCAGATTGGACAGGGCCGGCCAGCCCCAGCATTTT. It codes for CASRLDRAGQPQHF.

V usage is TRBV20-1 and J usage is TRBJ2-6; possible D gene TRBD2, 6 bases. CDR3 length: 17 amino acids. V was clipped by 0 bases and J by 0 bases, with 12 bases between them. From germline, CDR1 is DFQATT and CDR2 SNEGSKA (reference sequence). The CDR3 protein is CSARDRGRTSGANVLTF. The DNA of the CDR3 is TGCAGTGCTAGAGATCGGGGGAGGACCTCTGGGGCCAACGTCCTGACTTTC.

This chain joins TRBV10-3 and TRBJ2-4; 7 bases are a match to TRBD2. The germline V gene has CDR1 ENHRY and CDR2 SYGVKD. V lost 0 bases to trimming and J lost 2 bases; unmatched junction nucleotides: 4. The CDR3 is 16 residues long. The CDR3 region is CAISESGGTSKNIQYF. DNA of the CDR3: TGTGCCATCAGTGAGTCGGGGGGGACCTCCAAAAACATTCAGTACTTC.

CDR3 in amino acids: CASSLYRSGDEQYF. The CDR3 DNA follows: TGTGCCAGCAGCCTCTATCGGAGCGGCGATGAGCAGTACTTC. The chain couples TRBV7-9 to TRBJ2-5; D is perhaps TRBD2 (5 bases). The CDR3 is made up of 14 amino acids. Between the trimmed V and J ends, which lost 5 bases and 11 bases, there was a span of 21 bases. Germline V gene lookup returns CDR1 SEHNR and CDR2 FQNEAQ (reference sequence).

This clonotype has just one count. The chain has TRBV29-1 and TRBJ2-7; D not certain. The length of the CDR3 is 14 residues. The ends were cut back, 4 bases at V and 1 base at J, with 14 bases in the middle. Germline V gene lookup returns CDR1 SQVTM and CDR2 ANQGSEA. The CDR3 spells CSVGGADTSYEQYF. CDR3 bases: TGCAGCGTTGGCGGCGCGGATACTTCCTACGAGCAGTACTTC.

This clonotype turned up a few times. V and J are TRBV27 and TRBJ2-4; D not certain. Gene TRBJ2-7 matches the end of the DNA better, so the J call may be wrong. The CDR3 has 14 residues. Germline assignment: CDR1 MNHEY and CDR2 SMNVEV (reference sequence). This CDR3 is CASSSSVVPYEQYF. The CDR3 DNA reads TGTGCCAGCAGCTCCTCGGTGGTCCCCTACGAGCAGTACTTC.

At least ten counts were recorded for this clonotype. The chain combines TRBV20-1 with TRBJ2-7; 10 nucleotides line up with TRBD2. This CDR3 is 15 amino acids long. Germline CDR1 is DFQATT and CDR2 is SNEGSKA (reference sequence). Unmatched junction bases numbered 8, after V lost 1 base and J lost 5 bases. The CDR3 DNA reads as TGCAGTGCTAGAGCGAGCGGGAGGGCCTCGCACGAGCAGTACTTC. The encoded protein is CSARASGRASHEQYF.

The V call is TRBV6-6, the J call TRBJ1-2, with a possible D match to TRBD1 (6 bases). The CDR3 consists of 14 residues. Per germline, CDR1 MNHNY and CDR2 SVGAGI (reference sequence). Trimming cost V 2 bases and J 10 bases, with 17 bases left between them. The chain's CDR3 is CASSYEGTFDDYTF. The CDR3, as DNA: TGTGCCAGCAGTTACGAGGGGACATTCGATGACTACACCTTC.

Points on this clonotype: This may stem from a read error, because a much larger clone lies one nucleotide away. The J gene is TRBJ1-2, the V gene TRBV5-1; TRBD1 might be the D (6 bases). Germline loops: CDR1 SGHRS, CDR2 YFSETQ. The CDR3 has 15 amino acids. The V gene lost 4 bases and the J gene lost 6 bases, with 19 bases spanning the gap. For the CDR3, the DNA is TGCGCCAGCAGCGGTACGGGGGCGGAATACCATGGCTACACCTTC. It specifies CASSGTGAEYHGYTF.

Concerning this clonotype: This may be a read error, as it is one base from a much larger clone. The chain recombines TRBV7-9 with TRBJ2-1; TRBD1 agrees at 7 bases. The CDR3 sequence is 14 residues long. In germline, CDR1 is SEHNR, CDR2 FQNEAQ (reference sequence). J lost 6 bases, V lost 7 bases, and 9 bases had no gene match. In DNA form, the CDR3 reads TGTGCCAGCACCCAGGGGGAAAATTGCAATGAGCAGTTCTTC. Translating gives CASTQGENCNEQFF.

At least ten counts were recorded for this clonotype. This rearrangement joins TRBV20-1 to TRBJ1-1, with D unresolved. The CDR3 is 11 amino acids. In germline, CDR1 is DFQATT, CDR2 SNEGSKA (reference sequence). The CDR3 region has the DNA TGCAGCGCCCGACAGAACACTGAAGCTTTCTTT. This sequence encodes CSARQNTEAFF.